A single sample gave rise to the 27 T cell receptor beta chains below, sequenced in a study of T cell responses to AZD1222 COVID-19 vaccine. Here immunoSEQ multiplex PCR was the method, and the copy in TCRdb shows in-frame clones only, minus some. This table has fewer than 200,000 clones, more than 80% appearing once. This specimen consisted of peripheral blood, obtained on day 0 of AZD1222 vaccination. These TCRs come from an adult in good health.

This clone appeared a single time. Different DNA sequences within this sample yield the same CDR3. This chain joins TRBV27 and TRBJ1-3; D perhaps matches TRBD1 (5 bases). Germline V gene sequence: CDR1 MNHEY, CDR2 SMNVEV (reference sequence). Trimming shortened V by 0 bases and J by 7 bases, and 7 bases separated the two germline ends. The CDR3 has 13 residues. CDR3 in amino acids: CASSLSGGNTIYF. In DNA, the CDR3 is TGTGCCAGCAGTTTATCTGGGGGGAACACCATATATTTT.

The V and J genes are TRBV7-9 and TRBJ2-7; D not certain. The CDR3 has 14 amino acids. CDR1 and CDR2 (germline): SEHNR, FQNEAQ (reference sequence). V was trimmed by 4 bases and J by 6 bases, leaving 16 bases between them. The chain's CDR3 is CASSSVVYRAEQYF. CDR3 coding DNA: TGTGCCAGCAGCTCAGTCGTCTACCGGGCCGAGCAGTACTTC.

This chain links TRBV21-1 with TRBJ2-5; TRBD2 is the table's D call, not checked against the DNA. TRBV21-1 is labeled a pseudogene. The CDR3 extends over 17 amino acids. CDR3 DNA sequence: TGTGCCAGCAGCGTCCGCTTTGAGGCGGCAAACCAAGAGACCCAGTACTTC. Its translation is CASSVRFEAANQETQYF.

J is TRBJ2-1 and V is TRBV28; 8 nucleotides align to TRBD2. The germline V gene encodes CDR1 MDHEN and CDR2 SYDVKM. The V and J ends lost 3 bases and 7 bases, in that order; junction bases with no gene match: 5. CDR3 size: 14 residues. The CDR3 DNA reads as TGTGCCAGCAGTTTGCTAGCGGGCGTTAATGAGCAGTTCTTC. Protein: CASSLLAGVNEQFF.

The CDR3 loop reads CASRLQGTYEQYF. CDR3 nucleotides: TGTGCCAGCAGGTTACAGGGGACCTACGAGCAGTACTTC. The chain recombines TRBV7-9 with TRBJ2-7, with TRBD1 matching 7 bases. Trimming took 6 bases from V and 2 from J; bases not matched to a gene: 4. Germline V lookup: CDR1 SEHNR, CDR2 FQNEAQ (reference sequence). The CDR3 consists of 13 residues.

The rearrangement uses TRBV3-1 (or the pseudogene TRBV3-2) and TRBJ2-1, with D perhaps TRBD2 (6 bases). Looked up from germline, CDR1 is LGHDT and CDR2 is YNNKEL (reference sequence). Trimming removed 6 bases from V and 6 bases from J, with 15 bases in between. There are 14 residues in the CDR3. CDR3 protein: CASRGGAVSNEQFF. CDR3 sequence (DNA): TGTGCCAGCAGGGGGGGTGCGGTCAGCAATGAGCAGTTCTTC.

CDR3 residues: CAIGLTSGETYEQYF. The DNA of the CDR3 is TGTGCCATAGGCCTGACTAGCGGGGAGACCTACGAGCAGTACTTC. The V and J genes are TRBV10-3 and TRBJ2-7; the match to TRBD2 covers 11 bases. The CDR3 is 15 residues long. Trimming cost V 9 bases and J 2 bases; bases outside gene matches: 9. From germline, CDR1 is ENHRY and CDR2 SYGVKD.

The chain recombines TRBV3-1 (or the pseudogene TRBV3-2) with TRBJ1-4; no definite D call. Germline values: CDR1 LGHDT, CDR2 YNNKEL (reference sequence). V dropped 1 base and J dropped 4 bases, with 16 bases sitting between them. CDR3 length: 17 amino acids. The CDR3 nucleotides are TGTGCCAGCAGCCAAGTGGCAGTTCCTAGGGATAATGAAAAACTGTTTTTT. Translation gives CASSQVAVPRDNEKLFF.

CDR3 amino acids: CASSQYWEKLFF. In DNA, the CDR3 is TGTGCCAGCAGTCAATACTGGGAAAAACTGTTTTTT. The rearrangement uses TRBV6-1 and TRBJ1-4; unclear D gene. Trimming took 5 bases from V and 8 from J, leaving 9 bases between them. CDR1 and CDR2 from the germline V gene are MNHNS and SASEGT. The CDR3 totals 12 residues.

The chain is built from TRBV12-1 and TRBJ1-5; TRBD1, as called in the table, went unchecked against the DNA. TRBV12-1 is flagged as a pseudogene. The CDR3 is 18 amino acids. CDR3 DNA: TGTGCCAGCAGCTCACTTCTTAGGGGGCGCGGTAGCAATCAGCCCCAGCATTTT. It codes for CASSSLLRGRGSNQPQHF.

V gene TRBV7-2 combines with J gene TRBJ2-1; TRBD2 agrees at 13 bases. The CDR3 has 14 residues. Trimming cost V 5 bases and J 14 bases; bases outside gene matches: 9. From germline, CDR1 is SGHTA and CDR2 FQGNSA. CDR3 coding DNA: TGTGCCAGCAGCCCCAGGACTAGCGGGAGTATAAAGTTCTTC. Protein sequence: CASSPRTSGSIKFF.

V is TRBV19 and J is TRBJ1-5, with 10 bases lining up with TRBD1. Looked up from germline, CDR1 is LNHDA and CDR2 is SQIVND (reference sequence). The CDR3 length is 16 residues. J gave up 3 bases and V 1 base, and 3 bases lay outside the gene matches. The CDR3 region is CASSIGGTGANQPQHF. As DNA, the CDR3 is TGTGCCAGTAGTATAGGGGGGACAGGGGCCAATCAGCCCCAGCATTTT.

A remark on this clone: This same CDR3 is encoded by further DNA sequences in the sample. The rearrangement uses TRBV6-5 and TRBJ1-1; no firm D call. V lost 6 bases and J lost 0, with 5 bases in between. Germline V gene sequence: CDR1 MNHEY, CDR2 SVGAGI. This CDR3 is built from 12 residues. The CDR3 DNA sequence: TGTGCCAGCAGGACATTGAACACTGAAGCTTTCTTT. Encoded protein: CASRTLNTEAFF.

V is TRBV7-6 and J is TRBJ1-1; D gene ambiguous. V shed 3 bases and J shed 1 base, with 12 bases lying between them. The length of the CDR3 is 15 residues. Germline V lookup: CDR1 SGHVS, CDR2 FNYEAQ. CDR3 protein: CASSFTTGRNTEAFF. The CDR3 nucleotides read TGTGCCAGCAGCTTTACAACTGGAAGGAACACTGAAGCTTTCTTT.

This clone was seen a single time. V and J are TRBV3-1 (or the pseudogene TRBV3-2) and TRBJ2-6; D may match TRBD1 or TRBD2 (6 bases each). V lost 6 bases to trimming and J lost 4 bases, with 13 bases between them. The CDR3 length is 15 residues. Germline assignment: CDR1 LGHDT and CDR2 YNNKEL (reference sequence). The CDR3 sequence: CASSPRGAGANVLTF. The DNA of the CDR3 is TGTGCCAGCAGTCCTAGGGGGGCCGGGGCCAACGTCCTGACTTTC.

The chain's CDR3 is CASSYMEKGNEQFF. For the CDR3, the DNA is TGTGCCAGCAGTTACATGGAGAAGGGCAATGAGCAGTTCTTC. The genes are TRBV6-5 and TRBJ2-1; D is ambiguous. The CDR3 spans 14 residues. The germline V gene encodes CDR1 MNHEY and CDR2 SVGAGI. Trimming left V 2 bases short and J 6 bases short, with 11 bases between.

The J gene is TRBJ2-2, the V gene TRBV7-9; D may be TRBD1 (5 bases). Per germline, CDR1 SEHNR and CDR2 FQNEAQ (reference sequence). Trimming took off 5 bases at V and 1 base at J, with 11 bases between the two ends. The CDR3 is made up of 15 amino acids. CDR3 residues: CASSPTQGNTGELFF. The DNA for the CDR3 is TGTGCCAGCAGCCCGACCCAGGGGAACACCGGGGAGCTGTTTTTT.

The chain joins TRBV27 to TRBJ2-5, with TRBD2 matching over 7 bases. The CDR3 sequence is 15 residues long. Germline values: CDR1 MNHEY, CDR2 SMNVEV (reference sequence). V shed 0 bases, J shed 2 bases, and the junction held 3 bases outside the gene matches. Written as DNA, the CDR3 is TGTGCCAGCAGTTTATCCGGGGGAGGGCAAGAGACCCAGTACTTC. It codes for CASSLSGGGQETQYF.

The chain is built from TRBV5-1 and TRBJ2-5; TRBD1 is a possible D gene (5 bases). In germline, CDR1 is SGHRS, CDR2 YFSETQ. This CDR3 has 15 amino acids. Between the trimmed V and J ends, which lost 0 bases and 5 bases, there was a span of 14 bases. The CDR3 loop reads CASSLGGPSRETQYF. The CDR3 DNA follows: TGCGCCAGCAGCTTGGGGGGCCCCTCGCGCGAGACCCAGTACTTC.

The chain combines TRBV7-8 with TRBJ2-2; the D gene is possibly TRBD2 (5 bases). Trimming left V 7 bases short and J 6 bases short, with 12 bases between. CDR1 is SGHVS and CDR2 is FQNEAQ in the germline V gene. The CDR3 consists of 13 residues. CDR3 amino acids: CASTLRDPGELFF. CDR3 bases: TGTGCCAGCACCCTCCGGGATCCCGGGGAGCTGTTTTTT.

The CDR3 sequence is CATSRDTRQGRSDYGYTF. The CDR3 coding sequence is TGTGCCACCAGCAGAGATACGAGACAGGGAAGGAGTGACTATGGCTACACCTTC. The V and J genes are TRBV15 and TRBJ1-2; 7 nucleotides match TRBD1. This CDR3 is built from 18 residues. The trim removed 0 bases at V and 3 bases at J, leaving 13 bases unmatched. CDR1 is LNHNV, CDR2 YYDKDF, per germline (reference sequence).

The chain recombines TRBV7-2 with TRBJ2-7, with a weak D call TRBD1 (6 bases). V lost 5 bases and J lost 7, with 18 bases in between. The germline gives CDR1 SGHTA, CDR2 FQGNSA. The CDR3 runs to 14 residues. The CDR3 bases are TGTGCCAGCAGCCCGTACAGGGTTGGAGGAGAGCAGTACTTC. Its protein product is CASSPYRVGGEQYF.

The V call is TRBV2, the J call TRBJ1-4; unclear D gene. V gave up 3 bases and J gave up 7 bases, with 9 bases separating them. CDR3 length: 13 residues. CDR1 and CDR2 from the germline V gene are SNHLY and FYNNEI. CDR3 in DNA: TGTGCCAGCAGTGAGTTTAGAGGTGAAAAACTGTTTTTT. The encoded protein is CASSEFRGEKLFF.

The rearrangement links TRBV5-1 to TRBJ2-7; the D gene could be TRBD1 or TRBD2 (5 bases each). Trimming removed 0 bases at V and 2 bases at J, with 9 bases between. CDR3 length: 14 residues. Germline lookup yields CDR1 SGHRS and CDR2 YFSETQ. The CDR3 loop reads CASSLDGTPYEQYF. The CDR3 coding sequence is TGCGCCAGCAGCTTGGATGGGACCCCCTACGAGCAGTACTTC.

The CDR3 nucleotides are TGTGCCAGCAGTCCCGGGACAGGCTCCTACGAGCAGTACTTC. Its protein product is CASSPGTGSYEQYF. The V call is TRBV2, the J call TRBJ2-7; 8 nucleotides match TRBD1. CDR3 length: 14 residues. Per the germline V gene, CDR1 is SNHLY and CDR2 is FYNNEI. V trimming: 5 bases; J trimming: 0 bases; junction bases outside the gene matches: 3.

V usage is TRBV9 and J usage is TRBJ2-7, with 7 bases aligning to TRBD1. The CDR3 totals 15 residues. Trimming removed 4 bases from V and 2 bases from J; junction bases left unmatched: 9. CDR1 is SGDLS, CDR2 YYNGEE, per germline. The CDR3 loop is CASSTTAGTAYEQYF. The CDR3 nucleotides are TGTGCCAGCAGCACAACGGCCGGGACAGCCTACGAGCAGTACTTC.

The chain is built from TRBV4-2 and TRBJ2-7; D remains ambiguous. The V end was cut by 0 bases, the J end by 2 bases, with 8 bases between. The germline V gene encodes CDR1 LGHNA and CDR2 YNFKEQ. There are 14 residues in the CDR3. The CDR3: CASSQDSATYEQYF. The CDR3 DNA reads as TGTGCCAGCAGCCAAGATTCGGCTACCTACGAGCAGTACTTC.